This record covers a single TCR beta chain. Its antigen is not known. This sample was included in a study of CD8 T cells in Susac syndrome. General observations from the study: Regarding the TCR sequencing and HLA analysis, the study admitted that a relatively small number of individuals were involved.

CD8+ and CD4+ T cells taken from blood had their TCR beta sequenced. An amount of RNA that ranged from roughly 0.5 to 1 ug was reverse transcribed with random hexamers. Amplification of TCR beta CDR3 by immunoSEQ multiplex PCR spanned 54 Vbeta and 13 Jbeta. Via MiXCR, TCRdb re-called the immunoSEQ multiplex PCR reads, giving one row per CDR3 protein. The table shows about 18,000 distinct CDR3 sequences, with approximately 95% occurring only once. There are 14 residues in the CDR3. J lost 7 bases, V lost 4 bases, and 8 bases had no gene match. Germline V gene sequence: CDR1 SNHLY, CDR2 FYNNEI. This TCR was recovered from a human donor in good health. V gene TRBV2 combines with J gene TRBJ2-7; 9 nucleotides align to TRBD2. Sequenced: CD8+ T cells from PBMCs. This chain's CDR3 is CASSGLAAGWEQYF. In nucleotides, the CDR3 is TGTGCCAGCAGTGGACTAGCGGCTGGATGGGAGCAGTACTTC.